What follows is one TCR beta chain and its context. This clonotype appeared a single time. Its cognate antigen has yet to be identified. There are no base qualities to consult, and no much larger clone falls within one base. One read alone makes for weak evidence. The sample is drawn from a study of vaccination and CD4 T cells after COVID-19 (dated by TCRdb to the early 2020s). As for the study more broadly: Convalescent patients had a positive SARS-CoV-2 result on nasal swab PCR, and of these patients, nine had mild disease and one had severe disease. In the convalescent cohort there were six males and four females, among whom were two Hispanic individuals, seven Caucasians, two Asians and one multiracial person. Participants got two doses of the Pfizer-BioNTech BNT162b2 vaccine (n=8) or two doses of the Moderna mRNA-1273 vaccine (n=2). Post-COVID blood samples were collected from convalescent patients a median of about 92 days after diagnosis, with a range of about 35 to 170 days. The time from the second vaccine dose to post-vaccine blood sampling had a median of roughly 77 days and ranged from about 13 to 250 days. The cultures were stimulated with overlapping spike peptide pools from SARS-CoV-2 and from the common cold coronaviruses HCoV-NL63, HCoV-OC43 and HCoV-229E. In control cultures, a CEFX viral epitope pool was used as positive control, an HIV-1 Nef peptide pool was used as negative control, or no peptide was added. The spike-specific CD4+ TCR repertoire was compared before and after mRNA vaccination in over nine COVID-19 convalescent patients and a few infection-naive healthy vaccine recipients.

Library construction relied on PCR. TCR sequencing of DNA from cultured CD4+ T cells used the Oncomine TCR Beta short-read assay at the Johns Hopkins FTIC core. The QIAamp micro DNA kit was used to extract genomic DNA from the cultured CD4+ T cells. Oncomine TCR Beta libraries from cultured CD4+ T cells were pooled with unique dual indexes and sequenced on an Illumina iSeq 100. The original methods were these. Non-productive sequences were filtered out, and CDR3s that did not start with C, did not end with F or W, or were shorter than 7 amino acids were discarded. Antigen-specific clonotypes were identified with the MANAFEST web application by comparing peptide-stimulated wells with reference and other culture wells. Positive clones required FDR below 0.05, an odds ratio above 5, and productive frequency above 0.1% in at least two of three replicate wells. Cross-reactive clonotypes were defined as significantly expanded in both SARS-CoV-2 spike wells and at least one common cold coronavirus spike condition. CDR3 homology was assessed with Levenshtein distances (stringdist) and unrooted phylogenetic trees (ape) in R version 3.6.1. TCRdb passed the public sequencing reads through fastp at Q25 and MiXCR, retaining productive beta sequences. Each entry is one CDR3 protein sequence, shown with its most common DNA and genes. The V and J calls, along with clone size, are taken from TCRdb and not from the paper's own processing. This sample is represented by some 15,000 distinct CDR3 sequences; roughly 75% of them were singletons. The ten largest clonotypes hold around 9.9% of the sample.

Findings and caveats that apply to the study as a whole: Among the post-vaccine SARS-CoV-2-reactive clones in convalescent patients, a median around 90% showed up only after vaccination, which suggests vaccine-specific priming. Of the vaccine-specific clones found in convalescent patients, nearly all (304 of 307) were mono-reactive for SARS-CoV-2 spike instead of being cross-reactive with common cold coronaviruses. Only a relatively small number of convalescent patients were included in the study, and early timepoints following natural infection were not analyzed. Although the median number of SARS-CoV-2-reactive clonotypes went up from 20 to 25 after infection to some 40 after vaccination, the increase was not significant.

Interpreted using the paper, the treatment or condition label stands for: roughly 11-day PBMC culture with coronavirus spike peptide pools or control peptides (ViraFEST assay). To expand antigen-specific T cells with peptide pools and then pick out the expanded clonotypes through TCR sequencing, the study relied on the ViraFEST assay. The convalescent patients' positive SARS-CoV-2 PCR tests were from March to December 2020, which was before the Alpha, Beta and Delta variants emerged in the United States. Each well held two million PBMCs cultured with approximately 9.1 ug/ml peptide pools in IMDM containing roughly 5% human AB serum and around 10 IU/ml IL-2. Half of the culture medium was replaced with fresh IL-2-containing medium on days 3 and 7. CD4+ T cells were isolated after about nine days of culture through negative selection using the EasySep CD4+ T cell isolation kit. Ficoll-Paque Plus gradient centrifugation was used to isolate PBMCs from whole blood, and the isolated PBMCs were then either used fresh or cryopreserved at -140C. Each culture condition was generally run in triplicate wells.

The TCR originated in a human donor who had recovered from COVID-19. The sequenced sample consisted of CD4+ T cells from blood, cultured in vitro.

The CDR3 is CSARGLRREAFF. At the DNA level, the sequence is TGCAGTGCTAGGGGGTTAAGACGGGAAGCTTTCTTT. The V gene is TRBV20-1 and the J gene is TRBJ1-1; the D gene is not confidently resolved. CDR1 and CDR2 (DFQATT, SNEGSKA) derive from the germline V gene (reference sequence). V was cut back by 3 bases and J by 8 bases, leaving a gap of 13 bases between them. There are 12 amino acids in the CDR3, from cysteine to phenylalanine inclusive. Only CDR3 DNA remains: 36 bases, in frame from the first base.